These 18 T cell receptor beta chains came from one sample sequenced in a study of control samples from healthy donors and cancer patients. The table came from immunoSEQ multiplex PCR; TCRdb's copy has only in-frame clones and leaves some out. The table has about 69,000 clones, approximately 84% seen once. The specimen was PBMCs. These receptors all stem from a woman aged 45-65 years with lung cancer.

The sample holds one count of this clone. The rearrangement links TRBV5-5 to TRBJ2-4; TRBD1 aligns across 12 bases. This CDR3 is 15 amino acids long. With 4 bases clipped from V and 4 bases from J, the junction kept 3 bases outside the gene matches. CDR1 and CDR2 (germline): SGHKS, YYEKEE (reference sequence). CDR3 bases: TGTGCCAGCAGCGGGACAGGGGGCTCAAAAAACATTCAGTACTTC. It is translated as CASSGTGGSKNIQYF. Variable domain in full (rest from reference TRBV5-5 and TRBJ2-4): DAGVTQSPTHLIKTRGQQVTLRCSPISGHKSVSWYQQVLGQGPQFIFQYYEKEERGRGNFPDRFSARQFPNYSSELNVNALLLGDSALYLCASSGTGGSKNIQYFGAGTRLSVL.

The gene calls are TRBV7-9 and TRBJ2-2; D is ambiguous. V dropped 3 bases and J dropped 1 base, with 6 bases sitting between them. CDR1 and CDR2 (germline): SEHNR, FQNEAQ (reference sequence). This CDR3 spans 14 amino acids. CDR3 sequence: CASSLKENTGELFF. CDR3 nucleotides: TGTGCCAGCAGCTTGAAGGAGAACACCGGGGAGCTGTTTTTT.

The gene calls are TRBV7-2 and TRBJ1-5; no firm D call. Germline CDR1 SGHTA, CDR2 FQGNSA. This CDR3 has 12 amino acids. V was shortened by 5 bases and J by 0 bases, with 2 bases between the two germline ends. CDR3 region: CASSDSNQPQHF. CDR3 DNA: TGTGCCAGCAGCGATAGCAATCAGCCCCAGCATTTT.

The chain is built from TRBV18 and TRBJ1-5; tentative D call: TRBD1 (5 bases). The CDR3 runs to 15 residues. Germline V gene sequence: CDR1 KGHSH, CDR2 LQKENI. V gave up 6 bases and J gave up 6 bases, with 18 bases separating them. CDR3 sequence: CASSRAGHGSQPQHF. CDR3 nucleotides: TGTGCCAGCTCCCGAGCGGGGCACGGGTCTCAGCCCCAGCATTTT.

The rearrangement uses TRBV4-3 and TRBJ1-4, with TRBD1 matching 7 bases. With 4 bases clipped from V and 5 bases from J, the junction kept 7 bases outside the gene matches. CDR1 is LGHNA, CDR2 YSLEER, per germline. The CDR3 is 15 amino acids. DNA for the CDR3: TGCGCCAGCAGCCGGGACCGGGACAGAAATGAAAAACTGTTTTTT. Amino acids: CASSRDRDRNEKLFF.

The chain carries TRBV27 and TRBJ2-3, with D possibly being TRBD1 (5 bases). The germline V and J ends were trimmed by 6 bases and 6 bases, with 16 bases remaining between them. The germline V gene has CDR1 MNHEY and CDR2 SMNVEV (reference sequence). This CDR3 contains 14 residues. The CDR3 region is CASSPFRVRDTQYF. CDR3 DNA: TGTGCCAGCAGCCCTTTCAGGGTAAGGGATACGCAGTATTTT.

The chain links TRBV5-4 to TRBJ1-1; TRBD1 matches at 7 bases. The CDR3 extends over 14 amino acids. V dropped 4 bases and J dropped 3; count of bases not matched to a gene: 6. Germline CDR1 reads SGHNT; CDR2 reads YYREEE (reference sequence). CDR3 nucleotide sequence: TGTGCCAGCAGCCCATACAGGGGCGACACTGAAGCTTTCTTT. It is translated as CASSPYRGDTEAFF. The whole variable domain, remainder taken from reference TRBV5-4 and TRBJ1-1, is ETGVTQSPTHLIKTRGQQVTLRCSSQSGHNTVSWYQQALGQGPQFIFQYYREEENGRGNFPPRFSGLQFPNYSSELNVNALELDDSALYLCASSPYRGDTEAFFGQGTRLTVV.

This clone is labeled medium-sized. The gene calls are TRBV5-1 and TRBJ1-3; no reliable D call. V shed 4 bases and J shed 0 bases, with 5 bases lying between them. Germline lookup yields CDR1 SGHRS and CDR2 YFSETQ. The CDR3 consists of 13 residues. CDR3 coding DNA: TGCGCCAGCAGCCCCCTCTCTGGAAACACCATATATTTT. Amino acid sequence: CASSPLSGNTIYF. Complete variable domain (other parts from reference TRBV5-1 and TRBJ1-3): KAGVTQTPRYLIKTRGQQVTLSCSPISGHRSVSWYQQTPGQGLQFLFEYFSETQRNKGNFPGRFSGRQFSNSRSEMNVSTLELGDSALYLCASSPLSGNTIYFGEGSWLTVV.

The chain is built from TRBV5-5 and TRBJ2-2; D is perhaps TRBD2 (5 bases). V was cut by 2 bases and J by 4 bases, with 15 bases left in between. Germline V gives CDR1 SGHKS, CDR2 YYEKEE (reference sequence). The CDR3 is 16 residues long. The CDR3 DNA reads as TGTGCCAGCAGCTTTGGTCAGCGGAGTTCCACCGGGGAGCTGTTTTTT. This sequence encodes CASSFGQRSSTGELFF.

The rearrangement uses TRBV5-6 and TRBJ2-3; D gene unclear. V lost 3 bases, J lost 2 bases, and 16 bases lay in between. Germline-derived CDR1 and CDR2 are SGHDT and YYEEEE. This CDR3 region has 16 residues. The CDR3 is CASSSSQRLFTDTQYF. Written as DNA, the CDR3 is TGTGCCAGCAGCTCCTCACAGAGGCTTTTCACAGATACGCAGTATTTT.

This chain joins TRBV19 and TRBJ2-1; 7 bases align to TRBD2. Germline V gene data show CDR1 as LNHDA and CDR2 as SQIVND (reference sequence). The CDR3 has 14 residues. The J segment lost 9 bases and the V segment lost 3 bases, leaving 8 bases of the junction unmatched. The DNA of the CDR3 is TGTGCCAGTAGTATGCGGGGGACTCGGCGTGAGCAGTTCTTC. This translates into CASSMRGTRREQFF.

V and J are TRBV24-1 and TRBJ2-2; maybe TRBD2 (5 bases). Per germline, CDR1 KGHDR and CDR2 SFDVKD. The germline V and J ends were trimmed by 1 base and 3 bases, with 8 bases remaining between them. The CDR3 has 15 residues. CDR3 nucleotides: TGTGCCACCAGTGATTTAGGACTGTACACCGGGGAGCTGTTTTTT. Translating it yields CATSDLGLYTGELFF.

V is TRBV9 and J is TRBJ2-7; D not certain. Germline CDR1 SGDLS, CDR2 YYNGEE. The CDR3 spans 11 residues. The V gene lost 3 bases and the J gene lost 0 bases, with 1 base spanning the gap. This chain's CDR3 is CASSASYEQYF. DNA for the CDR3: TGTGCCAGCAGCGCCTCCTACGAGCAGTACTTC. Full variable domain (outside the CDR3, taken from reference TRBV9 and TRBJ2-7): DSGVTQTPKHLITATGQRVTLRCSPRSGDLSVYWYQQSLDQGLQFLIQYYNGEERAKGNILERFSAQQFPDLHSELNLSSLELGDSALYFCASSASYEQYFGPGTRLTVT.

The genes are TRBV12-3 or TRBV12-4 and TRBJ2-7, with TRBD2 as a possible D gene (6 bases). CDR3 length: 13 amino acids. The V and J ends lost 0 bases and 3 bases respectively, with 6 bases between them. The CDR3 spells CASSLAGLYEQYF. CDR3 nucleotides: TGTGCCAGCAGTTTAGCGGGACTCTACGAGCAGTACTTC.

This clone came up a few times. This sequence joins TRBV3-1 (or the pseudogene TRBV3-2) and TRBJ2-1, with TRBD2 identical over 11 bases. Germline lookup yields CDR1 LGHDT and CDR2 YNNKEL (reference sequence). Trimming removed 4 bases from V and 15 bases from J; junction bases left unmatched: 8. The CDR3 is 13 amino acids. The CDR3 bases are TGTGCCAGCAGCCCTCTAGCGGGGGGCCTACCGTTCTTC. Residues: CASSPLAGGLPFF.

The V gene is TRBV7-9, the J gene TRBJ1-1; 9 nucleotides line up with TRBD1. The V and J ends lost 4 bases and 5 bases, in that order; junction bases with no gene match: 5. Germline values: CDR1 SEHNR, CDR2 FQNEAQ (reference sequence). The CDR3 loop spans 14 amino acids. CDR3 sequence (DNA): TGTGCCAGCAGCTCACAGGGGGCTGAGACTGAAGCTTTCTTT. Translation: CASSSQGAETEAFF.

The rearrangement links TRBV27 to TRBJ2-7; D unclear. Germline CDR1 is MNHEY and CDR2 is SMNVEV (reference sequence). Trimming took 6 bases from V and 0 from J, leaving 9 bases between them. CDR3 length: 13 amino acids. The chain's CDR3 is CASRKRSSYEQYF. For the CDR3, the DNA is TGTGCCAGCAGGAAGCGAAGCTCCTACGAGCAGTACTTC.

This chain joins TRBV18 and TRBJ1-1; D is unresolved. The CDR3 is 13 residues long. Deletions cut 3 bases from V and 1 base from J, with 6 bases between. From germline, CDR1 is KGHSH and CDR2 LQKENI. The CDR3 nucleotides read TGTGCCAGCTCACCCAAGGGGAACACTGAAGCTTTCTTT. Its translation is CASSPKGNTEAFF.